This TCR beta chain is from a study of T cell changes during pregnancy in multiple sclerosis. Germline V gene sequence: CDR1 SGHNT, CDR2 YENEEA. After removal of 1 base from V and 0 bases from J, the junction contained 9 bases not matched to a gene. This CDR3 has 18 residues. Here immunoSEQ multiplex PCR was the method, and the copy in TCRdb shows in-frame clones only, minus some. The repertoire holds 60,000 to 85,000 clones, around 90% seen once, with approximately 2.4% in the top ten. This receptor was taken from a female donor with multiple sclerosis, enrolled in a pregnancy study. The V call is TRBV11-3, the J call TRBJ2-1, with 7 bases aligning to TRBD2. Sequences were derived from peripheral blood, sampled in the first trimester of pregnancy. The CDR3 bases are TGTGCCAGCAGCTTAGGTCTAGCGGCCCGCAGCTCCTACAATGAGCAGTTCTTC. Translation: CASSLGLAARSSYNEQFF.